The clone carrying this T cell receptor beta chain came up once. Study processing details: Amplification with reference gene primers provided the estimates of nucleated cell counts. Clones were read by immunoSEQ multiplex PCR, and TCRdb kept only the in-frame ones, dropping some. V and J calls and clone size follow that table, whereas D and trimming were derived from the DNA. The repertoire has roughly 290,000 clones, around 87% of them found once; the top ten carry less than 2%. The sample comes from a study of blood T cell repertoires in COVID-19. Overall study context: COVID-19 samples, acute and convalescent, were from the United States, Italy and Spain.

Participants' reported clinical history set cohort assignment. V lost 5 bases to trimming and J lost 4 bases; unmatched junction nucleotides: 8. CDR1 MDHEN and CDR2 SYDVKM come from the germline V gene. The CDR3 spans 16 residues. The material sequenced was PBMCs or T cells enriched from blood (not recorded which). This clonotype originated in a woman aged 18-29 years with acute COVID-19. This chain connects TRBV28 to TRBJ1-6; 7 bases are a match to TRBD1. The DNA of the CDR3 is TGTGCCAGCAGTGACACGCGGGACAGATATAATTCACCCCTCCACTTT. It is translated as CASSDTRDRYNSPLHF.